One and the same sample provided the 9 T cell receptor beta chains below, sequenced in a study of CD4+ T cells in melanoma. Profiled with immunoSEQ multiplex PCR; TCRdb holds only in-frame clones, not every one. The sample yields 13,000 or so clones, around 68% seen once. The sample taken for sequencing was cells from a culture (not recorded whether cultured in vitro). The receptors stem from a human donor with melanoma.

The table lists this clone with a few counts. J is TRBJ1-1 and V is TRBV19; maybe TRBD1 (6 bases). The V and J ends lost 5 bases and 1 base respectively, with 17 bases between them. Germline loops: CDR1 LNHDA, CDR2 SQIVND (reference sequence). The CDR3 covers 16 residues. The CDR3 DNA reads as TGTGCCAGTAGTCCCAGTATTCGGGGGGCGAACACTGAAGCTTTCTTT. Translation gives CASSPSIRGANTEAFF.

This clone was detected a few times. V gene TRBV29-1 combines with J gene TRBJ2-3; 10 bases are shared with TRBD2. From germline, CDR1 is SQVTM and CDR2 ANQGSEA. The CDR3 has 14 residues. The V gene end was trimmed by 3 bases and the J gene end by 12 bases; junction bases not matched to a gene: 12. This CDR3 reads CSVDETLAGDFQYF. CDR3 in DNA: TGCAGCGTTGACGAGACGCTAGCGGGGGACTTTCAGTATTTT.

This clone was picked up a small number of times. The rearrangement joins TRBV27 to TRBJ2-5; TRBD1 might be the D (5 bases). This CDR3 is built from 13 residues. V dropped 8 bases and J dropped 5 bases, with 15 bases sitting between them. Germline values: CDR1 MNHEY, CDR2 SMNVEV (reference sequence). The CDR3 sequence: CASSRVRSETQYF. The CDR3 nucleotides read TGTGCCAGCTCCAGGGTAAGGTCGGAGACCCAGTACTTC.

The CDR3 DNA sequence: TGTGCCAGCAGAGGAGCCGGGACAGGGGTTTATGGCTACACCTTC. It translates to CASRGAGTGVYGYTF. The chain recombines TRBV2 with TRBJ1-2; TRBD1 aligns across 10 bases. This CDR3 comprises 15 residues. V was clipped by 6 bases and J by 5 bases; unmatched bases: 9. Germline loops: CDR1 SNHLY, CDR2 FYNNEI. The whole variable domain, remainder taken from reference TRBV2 and TRBJ1-2, is EPEVTQTPSHQVTQMGQEVILRCVPISNHLYFYWYRQILGQKVEFLVSFYNNEISEKSEIFDDQFSVERPDGSNFTLKIRSTKLEDSAMYFCASRGAGTGVYGYTFGSGTRLTVV.

This chain uses TRBV5-1 with TRBJ2-7; 12 bases align to TRBD1. The CDR3 contains 14 residues. From germline, CDR1 is SGHRS and CDR2 YFSETQ. V lost 6 bases to trimming and J lost 7 bases; unmatched junction nucleotides: 8. DNA for the CDR3: TGCGCCAGCACCACGGGGACAGGGGGCAAGGAGCAGTACTTC. Protein: CASTTGTGGKEQYF.

This sequence joins TRBV18 and TRBJ2-7, with TRBD1 matching over 8 bases. After removal of 3 bases from V and 2 bases from J, the junction contained 0 bases not matched to a gene. This CDR3 is 13 amino acids long. CDR1 KGHSH and CDR2 LQKENI come from the germline V gene. CDR3 sequence reads: CASSPDRAYEQYF. The CDR3 DNA reads TGTGCCAGCTCACCGGACAGGGCCTACGAGCAGTACTTC. The full variable domain, rest sourced from reference TRBV18 and TRBJ2-7, is NAGVMQNPRHLVRRRGQEARLRCSPMKGHSHVYWYRQLPEEGLKFMVYLQKENIIDESGMPKERFSAEFPKEGPSILRIQQVVRGDSAAYFCASSPDRAYEQYFGPGTRLTVT.

This chain joins TRBV13 and TRBJ2-6, with D maybe TRBD1 (6 bases). Looked up from germline, CDR1 is PRHDT and CDR2 is FYEKMQ (reference sequence). Trimming shortened V by 8 bases and J by 1 base, and 12 bases separated the two germline ends. The CDR3 is made up of 15 amino acids. CDR3: CASYRASSGANVLTF. The CDR3 coding sequence is TGTGCCAGCTACAGGGCTTCGTCTGGGGCCAACGTCCTGACTTTC.

The gene calls are TRBV19 and TRBJ2-7; TRBD1 matches at 9 bases. The germline gives CDR1 LNHDA, CDR2 SQIVND (reference sequence). The CDR3 is 16 amino acids. V lost 7 bases to trimming and J lost 2 bases; unmatched junction nucleotides: 12. CDR3 DNA sequence: TGTGCCAGTAAGGTTTCGGGACAGGGAGCAACCTACGAGCAGTACTTC. Encoded protein: CASKVSGQGATYEQYF.

This clone was detected a few times. The rearrangement joins TRBV18 to TRBJ1-2; a weak D match, TRBD1 (5 bases). The germline V gene has CDR1 KGHSH and CDR2 LQKENI. The ends were cut back, 2 bases at V and 8 bases at J, with 12 bases in the middle. The CDR3 has 13 amino acids. DNA of the CDR3: TGTGCCAGCTCACCAACTCCAGACAGCGGCTACACCTTC. It codes for CASSPTPDSGYTF.